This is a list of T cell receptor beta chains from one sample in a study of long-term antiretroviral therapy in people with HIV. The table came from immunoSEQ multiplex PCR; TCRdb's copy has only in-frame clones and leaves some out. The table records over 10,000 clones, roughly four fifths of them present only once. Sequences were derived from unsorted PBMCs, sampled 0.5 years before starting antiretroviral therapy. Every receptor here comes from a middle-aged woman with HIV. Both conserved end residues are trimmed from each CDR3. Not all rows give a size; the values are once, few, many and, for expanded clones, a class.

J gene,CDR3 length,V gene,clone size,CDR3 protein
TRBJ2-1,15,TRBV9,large,ASSETLAGVSYNEQF
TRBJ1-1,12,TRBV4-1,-,ASSQKTGWAEAF
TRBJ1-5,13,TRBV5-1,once,ASTSLYRVHQPQH
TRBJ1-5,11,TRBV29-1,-,SVRTGDNQPQH
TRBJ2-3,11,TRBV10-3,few,AINQGSSDTQY
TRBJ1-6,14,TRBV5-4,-,ASSLVSVRGIGALH
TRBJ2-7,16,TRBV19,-,ASSIGRGSSGTPYEQY
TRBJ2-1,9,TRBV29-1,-,SVDPYNEQF
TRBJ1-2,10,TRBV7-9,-,ASSPGGRGYT
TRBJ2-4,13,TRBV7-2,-,ASSGGQGMVNIQY
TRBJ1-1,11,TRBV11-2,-,ASSQQGWTEAF
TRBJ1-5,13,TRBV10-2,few,ASSDWGNSNQPQH
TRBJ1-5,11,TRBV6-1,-,ASREGSNQPQH
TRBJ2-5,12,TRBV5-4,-,ASSSAGGTETQY
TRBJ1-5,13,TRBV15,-,ATSRGVYSNQPQH
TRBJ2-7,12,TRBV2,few,ASSGQWEKYEQY
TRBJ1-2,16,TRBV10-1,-,ASPPARDTSGGNYGYT
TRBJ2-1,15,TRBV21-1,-,ASSKGEAGAGTNEQF
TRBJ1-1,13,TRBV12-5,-,ASGRRQGGNTEAF
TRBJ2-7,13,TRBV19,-,ASSKLAGGMYEQY
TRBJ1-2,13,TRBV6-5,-,ASSTSESRGKGYT
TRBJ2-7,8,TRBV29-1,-,SVVTYEQY
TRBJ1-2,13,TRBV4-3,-,ASSQTSTDNYGYT
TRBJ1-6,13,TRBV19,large,ASSMAPGVNSPLH
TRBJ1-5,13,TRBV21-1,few,ASSKVGGVTQPQH
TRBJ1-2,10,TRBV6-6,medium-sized,ASREGIDGYT
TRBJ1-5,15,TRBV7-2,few,ASSLVGGGGSDQPQH
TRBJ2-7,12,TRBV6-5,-,ASSTGLASYEQY
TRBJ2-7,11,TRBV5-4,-,ASSLGSSREQY